The text below deals with one TCR beta chain. This entry comes from a study of control samples from healthy donors and cancer patients. Here immunoSEQ multiplex PCR was the method, and the copy in TCRdb shows in-frame clones only, minus some. The sample records around 200,000 clones, about 93% being singletons. CDR3 length equals 15 residues. V gave up 8 bases and J gave up 4 bases; unmatched junction bases: 7. CDR1 is KGHDR and CDR2 is SFDVKD in the germline V gene. The sequence came from a man aged 18 to 30 in good health. The source material was blood. The J gene is TRBJ2-1, the V gene TRBV24-1; 10 positions match TRBD2. DNA for the CDR3: TGTGCCACCATGAGCGGGGGGGCAAGGTACAATGAGCAGTTCTTC. It yields the protein CATMSGGARYNEQFF.